This T cell receptor beta chain was captured by sequencing in a study of T-cell memory formation after mild COVID-19 (dated by TCRdb to the early 2020s). Background on the whole study: TCR sequence clusters from the two donors were found to be largely donor specific. Two young, previously healthy adult volunteers made up the cohort, one male and one female. Longitudinal TCRalpha and TCRbeta repertoire sequencing tracked T-cell clones expanding and contracting after mild COVID-19 in two donors. Overall study outcomes, separate from this receptor: SARS-CoV-2 specificity was not confirmed for the second-wave clones peaking on day 37. Some responding clones were detected in pre-infection memory, suggesting pre-existing cross-reactive memory T cells joined the SARS-CoV-2 response. Balanced CD4/CD8 phenotypes were observed for clones contracting from day 15 to 85, whereas a bias towards CD4+ was observed for a second wave of clones expanding from day 15 to 37. The study covered only a couple of mild cases, and larger cohorts including severe cases with pre-infection samples were considered necessary. Contracting CD4+ clones turned up mainly in the CM and EM memory subsets, whereas EMRA was where CD8+ clones were enriched.

Comments on this clonotype: The target of this receptor is not known. No quality values exist for individual bases; no much larger clone is one base distant.

Ficoll-Paque density gradient centrifugation was used to isolate PBMCs. The run used an Illumina NovaSeq 6000. TCRalpha and TCRbeta cDNA libraries were constructed by 5'RACE with constant-segment primers, with sample barcodes and unique molecular identifiers being introduced. RNA was extracted from every sample with Trizol reagent. Library amplification was performed in two PCR steps, and a second sample barcode and Illumina TruSeq adapters were introduced in the second step. Libraries were sequenced on an Illumina NovaSeq with 2 x 150 bp paired-end reads. Concerning the study's data processing: Demultiplexing of reads and collapsing into UMI-guided consensus sequences were performed with migec v1.2.7. Using mixcr v2.1.11, the UMI consensuses were aligned to TRA and TRB V and J templates and assembled into clonotypes. A clonotype was counted as expanded or contracted only when both edgeR and NoisET called the clonotype significant, with the noise models trained on biological replicates. For edgeR calls, the cutoffs were a false discovery rate-adjusted p below 0.01 and a log2 fold-change threshold of 1. As an exploratory analysis of dynamics, max-normalized trajectories of the 1000 most abundant clonotypes were examined by PCA with hierarchical clustering. The CD4 or CD8 phenotype of responding clones was assigned using the separately sequenced CD4+ and CD8+ repertoires. The raw public data were reprocessed by TCRdb itself: fastp quality trimming at Q25, MiXCR clonotype calling, in-frame beta chains only. Each record represents a unique CDR3 protein, reported with the most common genes and DNA among its rows. TCRdb's processing, not the authors' own work, is the source of the V and J calls. The table for this sample lists about 190,000 distinct CDR3 sequences; about 21% of them were counted only once. More than 20% of the sample is taken by the ten largest.

Trimming takes 7 bases from V and 2 bases from J, and the germline ends sit 40 bases apart. From a lookup of the germline V gene (reference sequence), CDR1 and CDR2 are SGHKS and YYEKEE. Including cysteine and phenylalanine, the CDR3 has 23 amino acids. Just the 69-base CDR3 DNA is kept, in frame starting at base 1. The clonotype comes from an adult woman who had mild COVID-19 (a few samples of this study predate the infection). The sample titles of this study are shuffled in the database, so cell type and time point are left out; the donor was told from shared clones. Sequencing was performed on PBMCs or a T cell subset sorted from them (not recorded which). This sequence uses TRBV5-5 and TRBJ2-4, with a tentative D call of TRBD1 or TRBD2, each matching 6 bases. The DNA is TGTGCCAGCCAGCTTTGGGTTGGGGGGCGAATAAGAGAGGTTTGGTCTCCCAAAAACATTCAGTACTTC. Translated, it reads CASQLWVGGRIREVWSPKNIQYF.